These 2 T cell receptor beta chains share one sample of origin, sequenced in a study of blood T cell repertoires in COVID-19. The data were produced by immunoSEQ multiplex PCR, yet TCRdb's version contains in-frame clones alone and is incomplete. The sample has 250,000 to 350,000 clones; around 85% are singletons. Input material: peripheral blood. Receptor source: a human donor with COVID-19, enrolled during active disease. The donor label of this sample is uncertain.

This clone appeared a single time. The chain combines TRBV3-1 (or the pseudogene TRBV3-2) with TRBJ2-1, with 11 nucleotides matching TRBD2. The V gene end was trimmed by 3 bases and the J gene end by 5 bases; junction bases not matched to a gene: 3. This CDR3 is 15 amino acids long. The germline CDR1 and CDR2 sequences are LGHDT and YNNKEL (reference sequence). The CDR3 nucleotides are TGTGCCAGCAGCCAGGGACTAGCGGAAAACAATGAGCAGTTCTTC. This codes for CASSQGLAENNEQFF.

CDR3 nucleotides: TGCGCCAGCAGCCAAGACGGGACAGACTATTCACCCCTCCACTTT. Translating it yields CASSQDGTDYSPLHF. The chain recombines TRBV4-3 with TRBJ1-6; 7 bases line up with TRBD1. V was pared by 0 bases and J by 8 bases, with 4 bases of the junction left unmatched. This CDR3 region has 15 residues. CDR1 LGHNA and CDR2 YSLEER come from the germline V gene.